These 29 T cell receptor beta chains originate from one sample sequenced in a study of OX40 agonist ivuxolimab in advanced cancers. Sequenced by immunoSEQ multiplex PCR; TCRdb stores in-frame clones only, minus some. This table holds roughly 56,000 clones, about four fifths found once. The sample in question was CD4+ or CD8+ T cells sorted from blood, obtained in a trial of the OX40 agonist ivuxolimab. Every receptor here comes from an adult with an advanced solid tumor such as melanoma, head and neck, liver or kidney cancer.

The chain has TRBV5-1 and TRBJ2-5; no definite D call. The CDR3 spans 13 residues. In germline, CDR1 is SGHRS, CDR2 YFSETQ. Trimming took 6 bases from V and 5 from J, leaving 14 bases between them. The CDR3, as DNA: TGCGCCAGCATGAAGGGCTCTTTGGAGACCCAGTACTTC. This codes for CASMKGSLETQYF.

The chain links TRBV14 to TRBJ1-1; no clear D gene. This CDR3 contains 15 residues. V was shortened by 1 base and J by 1 base, with 10 bases between the two germline ends. Germline CDR1 SGHDN, CDR2 FVKESK. CDR3 sequence reads: CASSQGFTGNTEAFF. The CDR3 nucleotides read TGTGCCAGCAGCCAAGGTTTTACGGGGAACACTGAAGCTTTCTTT.

V is TRBV5-8 and J is TRBJ1-4; D not resolved. The V and J ends lost 1 base and 7 bases respectively, with 11 bases between them. The CDR3 spans 14 residues. Germline V gene lookup returns CDR1 SGHTS and CDR2 YDEGEE. CDR3 nucleotide sequence: TGTGCCAGCAGCTTGTATCGGCGTAGTGAAAAACTGTTTTTT. This codes for CASSLYRRSEKLFF.

The chain recombines TRBV30 with TRBJ2-7, with D hard to call. Germline-derived CDR1 and CDR2 are GTSNPN and SVGIG (reference sequence). V lost 0 bases and J lost 3, with 9 bases in between. CDR3 length: 13 residues. CDR3 sequence reads: CAWSVIANYEQYF. The CDR3 region has the DNA TGTGCCTGGAGTGTAATAGCAAACTACGAGCAGTACTTC.

In this sample, this clone turned up once. The V gene is TRBV19, the J gene TRBJ2-7; 8 nucleotides align to TRBD2. CDR1 is LNHDA and CDR2 is SQIVND in the germline V gene (reference sequence). The trim removed 6 bases at V and 2 bases at J, leaving 9 bases unmatched. CDR3 length equals 15 residues. The CDR3: CASSRGGGNTYEQYF. CDR3 in DNA: TGTGCCAGTAGCCGGGGGGGAGGGAATACCTACGAGCAGTACTTC. Using reference TRBV19 and TRBJ2-7 for the parts outside the CDR3, the full variable domain is DGGITQSPKYLFRKEGQNVTLSCEQNLNHDAMYWYRQDPGQGLRLIYYSQIVNDFQKGDIAEGYSVSREKKESFPLTVTSAQKNPTAFYLCASSRGGGNTYEQYFGPGTRLTVT.

This clone is a singleton in its sample. The V and J genes are TRBV10-3 and TRBJ2-7, with D possibly matching TRBD1 (6 bases). The CDR3 is 13 residues long. Germline assignment: CDR1 ENHRY and CDR2 SYGVKD. With 9 bases removed from V and 4 bases from J, the gap between germline ends came to 16 bases. Here the CDR3 reads CAITDRQIYEQYF. In DNA form, the CDR3 reads TGTGCCATTACCGACAGGCAAATTTACGAGCAGTACTTC.

The chain carries TRBV5-6 and TRBJ1-1; D gene unclear. V lost 0 bases to trimming and J lost 4 bases, with 10 bases between them. Germline CDR1 and CDR2: SGHDT and YYEEEE. The CDR3 covers 14 residues. The CDR3 sequence is CASSLGPSATEAFF. The CDR3, as DNA: TGTGCCAGCAGCTTGGGACCCTCTGCCACTGAAGCTTTCTTT.

The chain uses TRBV7-8 and TRBJ1-5; D is unresolved. Germline V gives CDR1 SGHVS, CDR2 FQNEAQ. Trimming took off 0 bases at V and 1 base at J, with 7 bases between the two ends. The CDR3 is made up of 15 amino acids. CDR3 residues: CASSLASRSNQPQHF. CDR3 sequence (DNA): TGTGCCAGCAGCTTAGCATCACGAAGCAATCAGCCCCAGCATTTT.

The genes are TRBV2 and TRBJ2-7; D is undetermined. The germline V gene encodes CDR1 SNHLY and CDR2 FYNNEI. Trimming removed 3 bases at V and 5 bases at J, with 8 bases between. The CDR3 has 12 residues. Written as DNA, the CDR3 is TGTGCCAGCAGTGAGGTCGGAGACGAGCAGTACTTC. Residues: CASSEVGDEQYF.

CDR3 DNA: TGTGCCAGCAGTGAAGCTAGCGGGAGCGGTCGAGATACGCAGTATTTT. The encoded protein is CASSEASGSGRDTQYF. The chain recombines TRBV6-1 with TRBJ2-3; 9 nucleotides line up with TRBD2. Germline-derived CDR1 and CDR2 are MNHNS and SASEGT. The CDR3 is made up of 16 amino acids. J gave up 5 bases and V 0 bases, and 6 bases lay outside the gene matches.

This clone is a singleton in its sample. The chain uses TRBV7-8 and TRBJ2-3, with TRBD2 as a possible D gene (6 bases). The V gene's germline CDR1 is SGHVS and CDR2 FQNEAQ. This CDR3 has 19 residues. The V end lost 2 bases, the J end lost 0 bases, and 21 bases lay between the germline ends. The CDR3 nucleotides are TGTGCCAGCAGCTTAAGAGGAACTAGCATCTTTACTAGCACAGATACGCAGTATTTT. This encodes CASSLRGTSIFTSTDTQYF. The full variable domain, rest sourced from reference TRBV7-8 and TRBJ2-3, is GAGVSQSPRYKVAKRGQDVALRCDPISGHVSLFWYQQALGQGPEFLTYFQNEAQLDKSGLPSDRFFAERPEGSVSTLKIQRTQQEDSAVYLCASSLRGTSIFTSTDTQYFGPGTRLTVL.

The rearrangement uses TRBV9 and TRBJ2-1; TRBD2 aligns across 11 bases. Germline CDR1 reads SGDLS; CDR2 reads YYNGEE. The CDR3 runs 17 residues. J gave up 7 bases and V 0 bases, and 9 bases lay outside the gene matches. The CDR3 sequence is CASSVGLAGGRENEQFF. CDR3 in DNA: TGTGCCAGCAGCGTAGGTTTAGCGGGGGGGCGGGAGAATGAGCAGTTCTTC.

This clone was seen a few times. The chain uses TRBV5-1 and TRBJ2-3; D ambiguous. CDR1 is SGHRS, CDR2 YFSETQ, per germline. The CDR3 extends over 12 amino acids. V was trimmed by 3 bases and J by 5 bases, leaving 7 bases between them. The CDR3 bases are TGCGCCAGCAGCTCGTCAGAAGATACGCAGTATTTT. Its protein product is CASSSSEDTQYF.

This chain uses TRBV5-1 with TRBJ2-3, with no clear D. This CDR3 contains 13 residues. V was clipped by 2 bases and J by 6 bases, with 10 bases between them. Germline CDR1 and CDR2: SGHRS and YFSETQ. The CDR3 region is CASSLPLRDTQYF. CDR3 DNA sequence: TGCGCCAGCAGCTTACCTCTAAGGGATACGCAGTATTTT.

The gene calls are TRBV7-8 and TRBJ1-6, with TRBD1 as a possible D gene (6 bases). The CDR3 is 15 residues long. CDR1 SGHVS and CDR2 FQNEAQ come from the germline V gene. V was cut by 5 bases and J by 7 bases, with 15 bases left in between. DNA for the CDR3: TGTGCCAGCAGCCGGGCGGCAGGGGCGAATTCACCCCTCCACTTT. Its protein product is CASSRAAGANSPLHF.

This rearrangement joins TRBV13 to TRBJ1-1, with D tentatively TRBD1 (5 bases). Germline CDR1 reads PRHDT; CDR2 reads FYEKMQ (reference sequence). CDR3 length: 14 amino acids. V lost 5 bases to trimming and J lost 4 bases, with 14 bases between them. The chain's CDR3 is CASSKGQTGTEAFF. In nucleotides, the CDR3 is TGTGCCAGCAGCAAGGGGCAGACGGGCACTGAAGCTTTCTTT.

The CDR3: CASSELGGSSYNEQFF. In DNA, the CDR3 is TGTGCCAGCAGTGAATTGGGGGGTAGCTCCTACAATGAGCAGTTCTTC. The genes are TRBV25-1 and TRBJ2-1; D perhaps matches TRBD2 (6 bases). V gave up 1 base and J gave up 0 bases, with 10 bases separating them. Germline loops: CDR1 MGHDK, CDR2 SYGVNS. The CDR3 contains 16 residues.

There are a few counts of this clone. The chain employs TRBV30 and TRBJ1-2; D is possibly TRBD1 (5 bases). Germline V gives CDR1 GTSNPN, CDR2 SVGIG (reference sequence). Deletions cut 3 bases from V and 6 bases from J, with 20 bases between. This CDR3 region has 15 residues. The CDR3 sequence is CAWSVTGTDKDGYTF. The CDR3 nucleotides read TGTGCCTGGAGCGTGACCGGGACTGATAAGGATGGCTACACCTTC.

The chain has TRBV18 and TRBJ2-1; D unclear. In germline, CDR1 is KGHSH, CDR2 LQKENI. This CDR3 contains 14 residues. V lost 4 bases and J 4 bases, leaving 11 bases between the germline ends. DNA of the CDR3: TGTGCCAGCTCACGCAACGGCAGGTACAATGAGCAGTTCTTC. Translated: CASSRNGRYNEQFF. Full variable domain (rest looked up from reference TRBV18 and TRBJ2-1): NAGVMQNPRHLVRRRGQEARLRCSPMKGHSHVYWYRQLPEEGLKFMVYLQKENIIDESGMPKERFSAEFPKEGPSILRIQQVVRGDSAAYFCASSRNGRYNEQFFGPGTRLTVL.

V and J are TRBV14 and TRBJ2-5; D not resolved. V was shortened by 2 bases and J by 2 bases, with 0 bases between the two germline ends. The CDR3 spans 11 residues. Germline lookup yields CDR1 SGHDN and CDR2 FVKESK. In DNA form, the CDR3 reads TGTGCCAGCAGCCAACAAGAGACCCAGTACTTC. This codes for CASSQQETQYF.

This clone was counted a few times. The J gene is TRBJ2-5, the V gene TRBV7-9, with 8 positions matching TRBD1. This CDR3 region has 15 residues. In germline, CDR1 is SEHNR, CDR2 FQNEAQ (reference sequence). J lost 3 bases, V lost 5 bases, and 8 bases had no gene match. CDR3 DNA: TGTGCCAGCAGCCAGGACAGGGTCTGGGAAGAGACCCAGTACTTC. This encodes CASSQDRVWEETQYF.

The V call is TRBV29-1, the J call TRBJ1-1; D gene ambiguous. In germline, CDR1 is SQVTM, CDR2 ANQGSEA. Trimming cost V 6 bases and J 0 bases, with 11 bases left between them. CDR3 size: 13 residues. The CDR3 coding sequence is TGCAGCGTCGCCAAAGAGGTGAACACTGAAGCTTTCTTT. It translates to CSVAKEVNTEAFF.

The chain carries TRBV6-4 and TRBJ1-1; the match to TRBD1 covers 9 bases. Germline CDR1 MRHNA, CDR2 SNTAGT. The junction had 4 bases not matched to a gene; V was cut back by 7 bases and J by 1 base. The CDR3 contains 14 residues. The CDR3 loop is CASKGQGANTEAFF. The CDR3 DNA reads TGTGCCAGCAAGGGACAGGGAGCGAACACTGAAGCTTTCTTT.

The gene calls are TRBV6-6 and TRBJ2-5; TRBD2 aligns across 8 bases. The J call may be mistaken, given a closer DNA end match to TRBJ2-7. Germline lookup yields CDR1 MNHNY and CDR2 SVGAGI (reference sequence). The CDR3 spans 15 residues. Here the CDR3 DNA reads TGTGCCAGCAGAGGTACTAGCGGAGGCTCCTACGAGCAGTACTTC. Translating it yields CASRGTSGGSYEQYF.

The chain employs TRBV29-1 and TRBJ2-1, with 8 bases matching TRBD2. The CDR3 contains 12 residues. Germline values: CDR1 SQVTM, CDR2 ANQGSEA. The J segment lost 7 bases and the V segment lost 3 bases, leaving 2 bases of the junction unmatched. The CDR3 DNA reads TGCAGCGTTGATAAGCGGGGGAATGAGCAGTTCTTC. It is translated as CSVDKRGNEQFF.

This rearrangement joins TRBV6-6 to TRBJ1-2; D is unclear. The V end was cut by 7 bases, the J end by 4 bases, with 13 bases between. In germline, CDR1 is MNHNY, CDR2 SVGAGI (reference sequence). There are 13 residues in the CDR3. As DNA, the CDR3 is TGTGCCAGCACCACGACACGACTCTATGGCTACACCTTC. This gives the protein CASTTTRLYGYTF.

The chain is built from TRBV10-3 and TRBJ2-7; D call uncertain. V lost 7 bases to trimming and J lost 0 bases, with 10 bases between them. The CDR3 runs 13 residues. CDR1 and CDR2 (germline): ENHRY, SYGVKD. CDR3 loop: CAIKTSASYEQYF. The CDR3 coding sequence is TGTGCCATCAAGACATCAGCCTCCTACGAGCAGTACTTC.

There are a few counts of this clone. This chain links TRBV14 with TRBJ2-6; D unclear. The CDR3 spans 14 residues. Germline assignment: CDR1 SGHDN and CDR2 FVKESK. V was cut by 4 bases and J by 0 bases, with 4 bases left in between. CDR3 loop: CASSLSSGANVLTF. In nucleotides, the CDR3 is TGTGCCAGCAGCCTAAGCTCTGGGGCCAACGTCCTGACTTTC.

The chain is built from TRBV2 and TRBJ2-1; a possible D gene is TRBD2 (6 bases). This CDR3 region has 13 residues. Germline V gives CDR1 SNHLY, CDR2 FYNNEI. Trimming took 6 bases from V and 7 from J, leaving 13 bases between them. This CDR3 reads CASSPTSWNEQFF. CDR3 bases: TGTGCCAGCAGCCCGACTAGTTGGAATGAGCAGTTCTTC.